The 15 T cell receptor beta chains below were found in one sample sequenced in a study of CD8 T cells in ankylosing spondylitis. The study, taken as a whole, reports: A TCR beta motif of under 10 highly homologous variants appeared characteristic of ankylosing spondylitis blood.

TCRdb redid the calling of the 5' RACE reads with MiXCR, one entry per CDR3 protein. The table includes 500,000 to 550,000 distinct CDR3 sequences, 9.5% to 15% detected once. For these TCRs, the target antigens are not known. The sequencing input was blood, either unsorted or a sorted T cell fraction (not recorded which). The receptors derive from a male donor with ankylosing spondylitis.

The rearrangement uses TRBV15 and TRBJ2-7; possibly TRBD1 for D (5 bases). In germline, CDR1 is LNHNV, CDR2 YYDKDF (reference sequence). This CDR3 contains 13 residues. The V gene lost 3 bases and the J gene lost 5 bases, with 11 bases spanning the gap. DNA of the CDR3: TGTGCCACCAGCAGCCCTGGGGCTGACGAGCAGTACTTC. Translated: CATSSPGADEQYF.

This rearrangement joins TRBV24-1 to TRBJ1-5, with a tentative D call TRBD1 (5 bases). Per germline, CDR1 KGHDR and CDR2 SFDVKD. V was clipped by 4 bases and J by 0 bases, with 12 bases between them. The CDR3 sequence is 16 residues long. The CDR3 here is CATSDSPTASNQPQHF. The CDR3 nucleotides read TGTGCCACCAGTGACAGTCCGACAGCTAGCAATCAGCCCCAGCATTTT.

The chain carries TRBV2 and TRBJ2-5; D remains unclear. Germline loops: CDR1 SNHLY, CDR2 FYNNEI. CDR3 length equals 14 residues. Trimming left V 5 bases short and J 5 bases short, with 15 bases between. CDR3 region: CASSHGFLGETQYF. The CDR3 DNA reads TGTGCCAGCAGTCACGGGTTCCTCGGGGAGACCCAGTACTTC.

The CDR3 protein is CASRNRESNQPQHF. The CDR3 nucleotides read TGTGCCAGTAGGAACAGGGAGAGCAATCAGCCCCAGCATTTT. The V call is TRBV19, the J call TRBJ1-5, with D perhaps TRBD1 (6 bases). The CDR3 runs 14 residues. Trimming took 6 bases from V and 1 from J, leaving 10 bases between them. CDR1 LNHDA and CDR2 SQIVND come from the germline V gene (reference sequence).

This clonotype has more than one count but fewer than ten. The chain links TRBV18 to TRBJ2-1; 13 bases are a match to TRBD2. The length of the CDR3 is 17 residues. V trimming: 5 bases; J trimming: 5 bases; junction bases outside the gene matches: 9. Looked up from germline, CDR1 is KGHSH and CDR2 is LQKENI. In DNA, the CDR3 is TGTGCCAGCTCAGAAGTTATGGGACTAGCGGGGAACAATGAGCAGTTCTTC. This sequence encodes CASSEVMGLAGNNEQFF.

The rearrangement uses TRBV20-1 and TRBJ1-2; D is unclear. In germline, CDR1 is DFQATT, CDR2 SNEGSKA (reference sequence). This CDR3 comprises 17 residues. Deletions cut 0 bases from V and 2 bases from J, with 19 bases between. CDR3 in DNA: TGCAGTGCTAGAGACTCCCGGGAGAGGGCAGTCAACTATGGCTACACCTTC. This encodes CSARDSRERAVNYGYTF.

This clonotype came up a few times. This chain links TRBV5-1 with TRBJ2-1, with TRBD1 matching over 7 bases. The germline V gene encodes CDR1 SGHRS and CDR2 YFSETQ. CDR3 length: 16 residues. V lost 4 bases to trimming and J lost 3 bases; unmatched junction nucleotides: 10. The CDR3 spells CASSREPGQNYNEQFF. The CDR3, as DNA: TGCGCCAGCAGCAGGGAACCGGGACAGAACTACAATGAGCAGTTCTTC. The full variable domain, with the rest looked up from reference TRBV5-1 and TRBJ2-1, is KAGVTQTPRYLIKTRGQQVTLSCSPISGHRSVSWYQQTPGQGLQFLFEYFSETQRNKGNFPGRFSGRQFSNSRSEMNVSTLELGDSALYLCASSREPGQNYNEQFFGPGTRLTVL.

At least ten counts were recorded for this clonotype. The chain has TRBV5-1 and TRBJ2-4; 8 bases agree with TRBD2. CDR3 length equals 16 residues. Germline V gene sequence: CDR1 SGHRS, CDR2 YFSETQ. The V gene end was trimmed by 0 bases and the J gene end by 7 bases; junction bases not matched to a gene: 9. The CDR3 DNA is TGCGCCAGCAGCTTGGAGGGCGGACTAGCCGGGAACATTCAGTACTTC. This codes for CASSLEGGLAGNIQYF.

This clonotype was counted a few times. The chain combines TRBV7-9 with TRBJ2-2; D might be TRBD1 (6 bases). Trimming stripped 11 bases from V and 0 bases from J, with 16 bases between. The length of the CDR3 is 15 residues. Germline CDR1 is SEHNR and CDR2 is FQNEAQ (reference sequence). The CDR3 DNA reads as TGTGCCGCCCCGGACAGCTTATCGAACACCGGGGAGCTGTTTTTT. Protein product: CAAPDSLSNTGELFF.

This clonotype was seen a few times. V gene TRBV7-9 combines with J gene TRBJ1-1; D call uncertain. The CDR3 sequence is 11 residues long. CDR1 is SEHNR and CDR2 is FQNEAQ in the germline V gene (reference sequence). V was trimmed by 5 bases and J by 6 bases, leaving 7 bases between them. This CDR3 is CASSQVPEAFF. CDR3 DNA: TGTGCCAGCAGCCAGGTACCTGAAGCTTTCTTT.

This clonotype has a handful of counts. This chain joins TRBV24-1 and TRBJ2-1, with 9 bases that match TRBD2. V lost 0 bases, J lost 3 bases, and 2 bases stayed unmatched. The V gene's germline CDR1 is KGHDR and CDR2 SFDVKD. There are 16 residues in the CDR3. The CDR3 loop is CATSDLGGRDYNEQFF. DNA of the CDR3: TGTGCCACCAGTGATTTGGGCGGGAGGGACTACAATGAGCAGTTCTTC.

Only a few counts were recorded for this clonotype. J is TRBJ2-7 and V is TRBV7-2; the match to TRBD2 covers 13 bases. With 5 bases clipped from V and 7 bases from J, the junction kept 11 bases outside the gene matches. Germline V gives CDR1 SGHTA, CDR2 FQGNSA. The CDR3 sequence is 16 residues long. CDR3 nucleotides: TGTGCCAGCAGCAGATCGTGGGGACTAGCGGGACAAGAGCAGTACTTC. This sequence encodes CASSRSWGLAGQEQYF.

This clonotype was detected only once. This chain links TRBV5-4 with TRBJ1-2; the match to TRBD1 covers 10 bases. The CDR3 is 16 amino acids. Germline trimming cut 0 bases from V and 4 bases from J; bases unmatched to any gene: 6. The V gene's germline CDR1 is SGHNT and CDR2 YYREEE (reference sequence). The CDR3 spells CASSLGQGAFTYGYTF. The CDR3 DNA follows: TGTGCCAGCAGCTTGGGACAGGGGGCCTTTACCTATGGCTACACCTTC.

The rearrangement joins TRBV6-1 to TRBJ2-7, with TRBD1 identical over 9 bases. Unmatched junction bases numbered 4, after V lost 4 bases and J lost 3 bases. The length of the CDR3 is 14 residues. Germline CDR1 and CDR2: MNHNS and SASEGT. The CDR3 DNA reads as TGTGCCAGCAGTGCCGGGACAGGGATCTACGAGCAGTACGTC. This encodes CASSAGTGIYEQYV.

This chain uses TRBV4-1 with TRBJ2-7; 9 bases align to TRBD2. There are 16 residues in the CDR3. Germline V lookup: CDR1 MGHRA, CDR2 YSYEKL. The V and J ends lost 4 bases and 0 bases, in that order; junction bases with no gene match: 7. CDR3 coding DNA: TGCGCCAGCAGCCTTAGACTAGCGGCCAGCTCCTACGAGCAGTACGTC. Encoded protein: CASSLRLAASSYEQYV.